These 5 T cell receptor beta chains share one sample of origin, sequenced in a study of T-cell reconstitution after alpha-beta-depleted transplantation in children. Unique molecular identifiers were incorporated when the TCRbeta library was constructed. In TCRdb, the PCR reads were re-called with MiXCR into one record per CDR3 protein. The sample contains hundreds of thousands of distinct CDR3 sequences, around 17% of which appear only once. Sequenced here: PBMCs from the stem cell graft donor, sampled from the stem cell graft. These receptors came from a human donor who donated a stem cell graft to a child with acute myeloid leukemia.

CDR3 in DNA: TGCAGCGTGTGGACAGGGGATGAAGATGGCTACACCTTC. This encodes CSVWTGDEDGYTF. This chain joins TRBV29-1 and TRBJ1-2, with 9 bases that match TRBD1. With 6 bases clipped from V and 6 bases from J, the junction kept 8 bases outside the gene matches. Germline assignment: CDR1 SQVTM and CDR2 ANQGSEA. This CDR3 is 13 amino acids long. The full variable domain, completed using reference TRBV29-1 and TRBJ1-2, is SAVISQKPSRDICQRGTSLTIQCQVDSQVTMMFWYRQQPGQSLTLIATANQGSEATYESGFVIDKFPISRPNLTFSTLTVSNMSPEDSSIYLCSVWTGDEDGYTFGSGTRLTVV.

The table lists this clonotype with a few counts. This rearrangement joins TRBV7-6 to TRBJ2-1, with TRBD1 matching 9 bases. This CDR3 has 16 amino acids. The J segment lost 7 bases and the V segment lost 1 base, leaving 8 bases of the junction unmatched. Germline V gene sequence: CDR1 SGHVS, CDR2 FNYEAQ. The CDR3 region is CASSLGAGTGKNEQFF. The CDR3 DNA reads TGTGCCAGCAGCTTAGGGGCCGGGACAGGGAAGAATGAGCAGTTCTTC.

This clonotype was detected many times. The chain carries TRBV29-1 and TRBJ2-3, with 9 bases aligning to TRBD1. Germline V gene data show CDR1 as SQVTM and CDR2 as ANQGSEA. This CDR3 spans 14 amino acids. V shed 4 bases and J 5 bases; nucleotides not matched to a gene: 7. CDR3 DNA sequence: TGCAGCGTTGCGACAGGGGGACCGGTAGATACGCAGTATTTT. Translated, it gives CSVATGGPVDTQYF.

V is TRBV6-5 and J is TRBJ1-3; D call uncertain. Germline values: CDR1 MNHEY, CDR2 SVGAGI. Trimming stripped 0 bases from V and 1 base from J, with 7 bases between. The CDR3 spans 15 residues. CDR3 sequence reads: CASSYSISSGNTIYF. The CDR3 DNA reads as TGTGCCAGCAGTTACTCGATCTCTTCTGGAAACACCATATATTTT.

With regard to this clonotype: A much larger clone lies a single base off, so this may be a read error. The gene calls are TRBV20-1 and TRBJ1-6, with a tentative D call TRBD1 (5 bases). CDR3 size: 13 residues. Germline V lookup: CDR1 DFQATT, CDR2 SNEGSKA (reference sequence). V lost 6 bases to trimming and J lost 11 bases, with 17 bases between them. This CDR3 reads CSASTSPGTPLHF. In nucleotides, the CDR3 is TGCAGTGCCAGCACTTCTCCAGGGACACCCCTCCACTTT.